These T cell receptor beta chains were read from a single sample in a study of regulatory T cells in long-lasting Graves disease. Using its own MiXCR run on the multiplex PCR reads, TCRdb lists one record per CDR3 protein. The sample gives 400,000 to 500,000 distinct CDR3 sequences, about 15% of which show up once; around 23% is in the top ten. The sample also formed part of further work on T cells in Graves' hyperthyroidism and ophthalmopathy.

The sequencing here drew on peripheral blood mononuclear cells (PBMCs), taken at new diagnosis, from a patient treated with antithyroid drugs. The receptors were sampled from a woman under 30 with Graves disease. CDR3s include the opening cysteine and the closing phenylalanine or tryptophan. The D gene is left open where the match is weak. Some rows mark clone size as missing; the rest say once, few, many or name a class of expanded clone.

TRBV28	many	TRBJ1-5	.	CASRKGDQPQHF	TGTGCCAGCAGGAAAGGGGACCAGCCCCAGCATTTT
TRBV15	.	TRBJ1-1	.	CATSPSRVNTEAFF	TGTGCCACCAGCCCTAGCAGAGTCAACACTGAAGCTTTCTTT
TRBV27	.	TRBJ1-4	.	CASSYQTAEKLFF	TGTGCCAGCAGTTACCAGACAGCCGAAAAACTGTTTTTT
TRBV24-1	many	TRBJ1-1	TRBD1	CATRQGINTEAFF	TGTGCCACCCGACAGGGTATAAACACTGAAGCTTTCTTT
TRBV28	many	TRBJ2-3	.	CASSHRGFGTDTQYF	TGTGCCAGCAGTCACCGGGGCTTCGGCACAGATACGCAGTATTTT
TRBV2	.	TRBJ2-2	.	CASSPRGGQATGELFF	TGTGCCAGCAGCCCTAGGGGGGGACAGGCCACCGGGGAGCTGTTTTTT
TRBV20-1	.	TRBJ2-3	.	CSAKQPMNTDTQYF	TGCAGTGCCAAGCAGCCAATGAACACAGATACGCAGTATTTT
TRBV19	.	TRBJ1-2	.	CASSIQRTAGRDYGYTF	TGTGCCAGTAGTATACAACGGACGGCGGGCCGGGACTATGGCTACACCTTC
TRBV7-2	many	TRBJ2-7	TRBD1	CASSPRDRGNEQYF	TGTGCCAGCAGCCCCCGGGACAGGGGGAACGAGCAGTACTTC
TRBV29-1	many	TRBJ2-1	.	CSVEGSGYEQFF	TGCAGCGTTGAAGGGAGCGGCTATGAGCAGTTCTTC
TRBV7-6	.	TRBJ2-3	.	CASSRNPESTTDTQYF	TGTGCCAGCAGCAGAAATCCGGAATCGACCACAGATACGCAGTATTTT
TRBV18	many	TRBJ1-1	TRBD1	CASSNDRGLFEAFF	TGTGCCAGCTCAAACGACAGGGGGCTTTTTGAAGCTTTCTTT
TRBV4-1	few	TRBJ2-7	.	CASSQVNRESYEQYF	TGCGCCAGCAGCCAAGTTAACAGGGAGTCCTACGAGCAGTACTTC
TRBV28	many	TRBJ2-7	TRBD2	CASSRSGTSGNEQYF	TGTGCCAGCAGCCGATCCGGGACTAGCGGGAACGAGCAGTACTTC
TRBV7-2	.	TRBJ2-7	TRBD2	CASSLLPAGGGEQYF	TGTGCCAGCAGCTTATTACCAGCGGGAGGCGGCGAGCAGTACTTC
TRBV7-2	many	TRBJ1-2	TRBD1	CASSPDRGIGYTF	TGTGCCAGCAGCCCCGACAGGGGGATTGGCTACACCTTC
TRBV7-9	many	TRBJ1-1	.	CASSFPRTLNTEAFF	TGTGCCAGCAGCTTCCCCCGGACCCTGAACACTGAAGCTTTCTTT
TRBV27	many	TRBJ2-7	TRBD1	CASSHGTGASYEQYF	TGTGCCAGCAGTCACGGGACAGGGGCTTCGTACGAGCAGTACTTC
TRBV2	many	TRBJ2-1	.	CASRMLTLGLQQFF	TGTGCCAGCAGGATGTTGACTCTGGGCCTTCAGCAGTTCTTC
TRBV5-1	many	TRBJ2-3	.	CASNSGMWTDTQYF	TGCGCCAGCAACTCAGGGATGTGGACAGATACGCAGTATTTT
TRBV5-1	.	TRBJ2-7	.	CASRIDSPGSYEQYF	TGCGCCAGCAGGATCGACAGTCCAGGCTCCTACGAGCAGTACTTC
TRBV20-1	few	TRBJ2-7	.	CSATFPGTSGEQYF	TGCAGTGCCACTTTCCCCGGGACTTCAGGAGAGCAGTACTTC
TRBV4-1	few	TRBJ2-3	TRBD2	CASSQGLAGVWGTDTQYF	TGCGCCAGCAGCCAAGGACTAGCGGGAGTATGGGGGACAGATACGCAGTATTTT
TRBV2	many	TRBJ1-5	.	CASTGQYNQPQHF	TGTGCCAGCACCGGACAGTACAATCAGCCCCAGCATTTT
TRBV27	many	TRBJ2-3	TRBD2	CASVSQRGDTDTQYF	TGTGCCAGCGTTTCCCAGCGGGGGGACACAGATACGCAGTATTTT
TRBV2	.	TRBJ2-1	.	CASRPPRGNEQFF	TGTGCCAGCAGGCCACCAAGGGGCAATGAGCAGTTCTTC
TRBV9	few	TRBJ2-7	TRBD2	CASSVGISGRYEQYF	TGTGCCAGCAGCGTGGGGATTAGCGGGAGATACGAGCAGTACTTC
TRBV11-2	many	TRBJ2-7	.	CASSFLLGDYEQYF	TGTGCCAGCAGCTTCCTACTAGGGGACTACGAGCAGTACTTC
TRBV6-1	many	TRBJ2-2	.	CASGAENTGELFF	TGTGCCAGCGGCGCGGAGAACACCGGGGAGCTGTTTTTT
TRBV5-5	.	TRBJ1-1	TRBD1	CASSPGQGALNTEAFF	TGTGCCAGCAGCCCGGGACAGGGGGCCTTGAACACTGAAGCTTTCTTT
TRBV7-2	many	TRBJ1-2	TRBD1	CASRPTGTGGRISYGYTF	TGTGCCAGCAGACCCACCGGGACAGGGGGCCGGATTTCCTATGGCTACACCTTC
TRBV7-8	.	TRBJ2-1	TRBD2	CASSLATSGGYNEQFF	TGTGCCAGCAGCTTAGCCACTAGCGGAGGTTACAATGAGCAGTTCTTC
TRBV28	.	TRBJ2-5	TRBD2	CASSRLAGGQTQYF	TGTGCCAGCAGTCGGCTAGCGGGAGGTCAGACCCAGTACTTC
TRBV29-1	many	TRBJ2-3	TRBD1	CSVEVLAGGTSDTQYF	TGCAGCGTTGAAGTCCTGGCAGGGGGAACGTCAGATACGCAGTATTTT
TRBV14	many	TRBJ2-3	.	CASSRGGISTDTQYF	TGTGCCAGCAGCAGGGGGGGTATAAGCACAGATACGCAGTATTTT
TRBV20-1	many	TRBJ2-5	.	CSAPRGRRETQYF	TGCAGTGCTCCGCGGGGGCGGAGGGAGACCCAGTACTTC
TRBV2	.	TRBJ1-2	.	CASSDMAVVITYGYTF	TGTGCCAGCAGTGATATGGCAGTAGTTATTACCTATGGCTACACCTTC
TRBV15	few	TRBJ2-5	TRBD2	CATSRDFSGSGETQYF	TGTGCCACCAGCAGAGATTTTAGCGGGAGTGGCGAGACCCAGTACTTC